A single sample gave rise to the 5 T cell receptor beta chains below, sequenced in a study of T-cell reconstitution after alpha-beta-depleted transplantation in children. Preparing the TCRbeta library involved the use of unique molecular identifiers. Each CDR3 protein is one row after TCRdb ran MiXCR on the PCR reads. The data contain 200,000 to 250,000 distinct CDR3 sequences, approximately 8% of them singletons. The sample in question was PBMCs, mostly from graft donor cells, obtained 180 days after TCRalphabeta/CD19-depleted stem cell transplant. These receptors were obtained from a male patient younger than 18 who had a stem cell transplant for acute lymphoblastic leukemia, so the T cells may come from the graft donor.

This clonotype came up many times. This chain links TRBV12-3 or TRBV12-4 with TRBJ2-7; D perhaps matches TRBD1 (5 bases). The CDR3 length is 16 residues. V lost 6 bases and J lost 2, with 20 bases in between. The CDR3 is CASSSLDTRTPYEQYF. CDR3 nucleotide sequence: TGTGCCAGCAGCTCCTTGGACACCAGGACGCCCTACGAGCAGTACTTC.

This clonotype was counted at least ten times. The rearrangement links TRBV28 to TRBJ2-7, with TRBD2 identical over 14 bases. Germline CDR1 is MDHEN and CDR2 is SYDVKM. The CDR3 covers 20 residues. After removal of 6 bases from V and 2 bases from J, the junction contained 18 bases not matched to a gene. The CDR3 DNA reads TGTGCCAGCAGGGGGAACCGTATAGGACTAGCGGGAGGAGGAGCCTACGAGCAGTACTTC. This sequence encodes CASRGNRIGLAGGGAYEQYF. The complete variable domain, with remaining parts taken from reference TRBV28 and TRBJ2-7, reads DVKVTQSSRYLVKRTGEKVFLECVQDMDHENMFWYRQDPGLGLRLIYFSYDVKMKEKGDIPEGYSVSREKKERFSLILESASTNQTSMYLCASRGNRIGLAGGGAYEQYFGPGTRLTVT.

Ten or more counts support this clonotype. V and J are TRBV7-3 and TRBJ2-3, with a possible D match to TRBD2 (5 bases). Trimming cost V 5 bases and J 2 bases, with 11 bases left between them. CDR1 is SGHTA and CDR2 is FQGTGA in the germline V gene. The CDR3 spans 14 residues. CDR3 amino acids: CASSPASPTDTQYF. The CDR3, as DNA: TGTGCCAGCAGCCCCGCTAGCCCCACAGATACGCAGTATTTT.

This clonotype was picked up many times. The DNA of the CDR3 is TGTGCCAGCAGTGACCCCCGGACTAGCGGGCCTCTCGCGAACACCGGGGAGCTGTTTTTT. This translates into CASSDPRTSGPLANTGELFF. The chain carries TRBV2 and TRBJ2-2, with 11 bases fitting TRBD2. The CDR3 totals 20 residues. Germline CDR1 is SNHLY and CDR2 is FYNNEI. J lost 0 bases, V lost 3 bases, and 12 bases had no gene match.

This clonotype was observed many times. This chain uses TRBV3-1 with TRBJ2-2; 11 bases line up with TRBD2. The V and J ends lost 4 bases and 6 bases, in that order; junction bases with no gene match: 7. CDR1 LGHDT and CDR2 YNNKEL come from the germline V gene (reference sequence). The CDR3 is 16 amino acids. This chain's CDR3 is CASSLLLAGGPGELFF. The CDR3 DNA is TGTGCCAGCAGCCTTCTATTAGCGGGGGGGCCCGGGGAGCTGTTTTTT.